These 17 T cell receptor beta chains originate from one sample sequenced in a study of CD8+CD57+ T cells in acquired aplastic anemia. CDR3 and TCR beta VDJ profiling relied on a genomic DNA template. TCRdb re-called the reads through MiXCR, storing one row per CDR3 protein. The sample records fewer than 250,000 distinct CDR3 sequences, 45% to 50% being singletons. Those patients picked for sequencing had displayed CD8+CD57+ cell expansion on flow cytometry. The sample was sorted CD4+, CD8+, or CD8+CD57+ T cells (not recorded which) from PBMCs. These TCRs come from a human donor with aplastic anemia.

This clonotype has more than one count but fewer than ten. This sequence joins TRBV6-4 and TRBJ2-2; TRBD2 matches 13 bases. This CDR3 spans 15 amino acids. Germline CDR1 is MRHNA and CDR2 is SNTAGT. V trimming: 4 bases; J trimming: 4 bases; junction bases outside the gene matches: 0. CDR3 in DNA: TGTGCCAGCAGTGGGACTAGCGGGAGCACCGGGGAGCTGTTTTTT. Its translation: CASSGTSGSTGELFF.

Concerning this clonotype itself: This may be a read error, as it is one base from a much larger clone. The chain combines TRBV7-9 with TRBJ1-5; D is uncertain. The CDR3 totals 13 residues. CDR1 is SEHNR, CDR2 FQNEAQ, per germline (reference sequence). The CDR3 loop reads CASSLLENQPRHF. As DNA, the CDR3 is TGTGCCAGCAGTTTACTAGAAAATCAGCCCCGGCATTTT.

This sequence joins TRBV28 and TRBJ2-7; 9 bases align to TRBD1. Trimming removed 6 bases from V and 5 bases from J; junction bases left unmatched: 14. CDR3 length equals 16 residues. The V gene's germline CDR1 is MDHEN and CDR2 SYDVKM. The CDR3 sequence is CASRHARDREINEQYF. The CDR3 coding sequence is TGTGCCAGCAGGCACGCTAGGGACAGGGAAATCAACGAGCAGTACTTC.

This clonotype was seen more than once but under ten times. A read error is possible here, since a much larger clone lies one base away. The V gene is TRBV7-9, the J gene TRBJ1-5; D remains unclear. The CDR3 contains 13 residues. Germline V gives CDR1 SEHNR, CDR2 FQNEAQ (reference sequence). CDR3: CASGSSSNQPRHF. The DNA for the CDR3 is TGTGCCAGTGGAAGTAGTAGCAATCAGCCCCGGCATTTT.

This clonotype was recorded many times. This chain connects TRBV6-6 to TRBJ1-4; 7 positions match TRBD1. The CDR3 has 13 residues. V shed 8 bases and J 8 bases; nucleotides not matched to a gene: 8. CDR1 and CDR2 from the germline V gene are MNHNY and SVGAGI (reference sequence). CDR3 sequence: CASGRQGNEKLFF. Here the CDR3 DNA reads TGTGCCAGCGGAAGACAGGGCAACGAAAAACTGTTTTTT.

The J gene is TRBJ2-3, the V gene TRBV29-1; D not resolved. This CDR3 region has 11 residues. Germline CDR1 reads SQVTM; CDR2 reads ANQGSEA. In nucleotides, the CDR3 is TGCAGTGCTAGACCGAGAGATACGCAGTATTTT. This translates into CSARPRDTQYF.

This clonotype was counted at least ten times. The genes are TRBV5-1 and TRBJ2-2, with 10 bases fitting TRBD2. V shed 4 bases and J 5 bases; nucleotides not matched to a gene: 11. In germline, CDR1 is SGHRS, CDR2 YFSETQ. This CDR3 spans 17 amino acids. The CDR3 is CASSLPPGLARTGELFF. The CDR3, as DNA: TGCGCCAGCAGCCTCCCACCGGGACTAGCGAGAACCGGGGAGCTGTTTTTT.

This chain uses TRBV25-1 with TRBJ2-5, with D perhaps given as TRBD1 or TRBD2 (5 bases each). CDR3 length: 12 amino acids. The germline CDR1 and CDR2 sequences are MGHDK and SYGVNS. Trimming cost V 7 bases and J 1 base, with 7 bases left between them. CDR3: CASMRGQETQYF. CDR3 DNA: TGTGCCAGCATGAGGGGCCAAGAGACCCAGTACTTC.

This chain connects TRBV7-3 to TRBJ2-5; 13 bases are shared with TRBD2. The CDR3 has 17 residues. Trimming at V came to 5 bases and at J to 5 bases, leaving 11 bases not matched to a gene. The V gene's germline CDR1 is SGHTA and CDR2 FQGTGA. DNA for the CDR3: TGTGCCAGCAGCCCCCGGACTAGCGGGGGTTACGGGGAGACCCAGTACTTC. Protein: CASSPRTSGGYGETQYF.

The table lists this clonotype with many counts. The chain has TRBV19 and TRBJ1-1, with TRBD1 matching over 8 bases. The V segment lost 9 bases and the J segment 4 bases; nucleotides outside the gene matches: 10. This CDR3 is 14 amino acids long. The germline V gene encodes CDR1 LNHDA and CDR2 SQIVND (reference sequence). CDR3 DNA: TGTGCCAGCCGACAGGGGTCGGGTTTCACTGAAGCTTTCTTT. Amino acid sequence: CASRQGSGFTEAFF. Based on the CDR3 plus reference TRBV19 and TRBJ1-1, the full variable domain is DGGITQSPKYLFRKEGQNVTLSCEQNLNHDAMYWYRQDPGQGLRLIYYSQIVNDFQKGDIAEGYSVSREKKESFPLTVTSAQKNPTAFYLCASRQGSGFTEAFFGQGTRLTVV.

This clonotype has just one count. This chain connects TRBV7-6 to TRBJ1-2; D perhaps matches TRBD1 (6 bases). Trimming left V 6 bases short and J 7 bases short, with 12 bases between. CDR1 is SGHVS and CDR2 is FNYEAQ in the germline V gene. The CDR3 runs to 12 residues. CDR3 protein: CASSFTGTGYTF. CDR3 coding DNA: TGTGCCAGCAGTTTTACAGGGACTGGCTACACCTTC.

A note on this clonotype: Compared with germline, one end of the junction differs, possibly owing to a read error. The V gene is TRBV6-4, the J gene TRBJ2-3; D is uncertain. CDR3 length: 17 residues. Germline loops: CDR1 MRHNA, CDR2 SNTAGT. CDR3: CASSYSAATEYTDTQYF. CDR3 DNA sequence: TGTGCCAGCAGTTACTCAGCTGCGACCGAGTACACAGATACGCAGTATTTT.

V usage is TRBV9 and J usage is TRBJ2-7; D is uncertain. From germline, CDR1 is SGDLS and CDR2 YYNGEE. The V end lost 4 bases, the J end lost 0 bases, and 14 bases lay between the germline ends. The CDR3 has 15 residues. DNA for the CDR3: TGTGCCAGCAGCCTTCGACCGCCACGCTCCTACGAGCAGTACTTC. It encodes CASSLRPPRSYEQYF.

This clonotype was recorded many times. This chain links TRBV7-8 with TRBJ2-1; 7 nucleotides align to TRBD1. The junction had 9 bases not matched to a gene; V was cut back by 5 bases and J by 8 bases. CDR1 and CDR2 (germline): SGHVS, FQNEAQ. This CDR3 region has 14 residues. DNA of the CDR3: TGTGCCAGCAGCACAAGCTACAGGGGCGATGAGCAGTTCTTC. Translation: CASSTSYRGDEQFF.

The V gene is TRBV7-9, the J gene TRBJ2-7; possible D gene TRBD1, 6 bases. Germline V CDR1 and CDR2: SEHNR, FQNEAQ (reference sequence). The V end was cut by 3 bases, the J end by 5 bases, with 8 bases between. This CDR3 is 12 amino acids long. Written as DNA, the CDR3 is TGTGCCAGCAGCTTTTCAGGGGACGAGCAGTACTTC. Protein product: CASSFSGDEQYF.

The chain joins TRBV10-3 to TRBJ1-6, with 8 bases lining up with TRBD1. J gave up 5 bases and V 10 bases, and 7 bases lay outside the gene matches. The CDR3 sequence is 14 residues long. The germline V gene has CDR1 ENHRY and CDR2 SYGVKD. The CDR3 nucleotides read TGTGCCAGCAGGGCGGGACAGGATAATTCACCCCTCCACTTT. Its protein product is CASRAGQDNSPLHF.

This clonotype was detected many times. The chain couples TRBV10-3 to TRBJ2-2, with a possible D match to TRBD2 (6 bases). Germline assignment: CDR1 ENHRY and CDR2 SYGVKD. There are 14 residues in the CDR3. V gave up 0 bases and J gave up 5 bases, with 7 bases separating them. The CDR3: CAISESGGTGELFF. CDR3 DNA: TGTGCCATCAGTGAGTCGGGGGGAACCGGGGAGCTGTTTTTT.